This T cell receptor (beta chain) was retrieved from a study of shared clonotypes between healthy human individuals. As to this clone: Its matching antigen is unknown. Its ends do not fully match the called genes, so a read error is possible.

Study-wide points: Memory subsets generally showed smaller estimated richness than naive subsets did.

TCRdb's copy holds only in-frame clones and misses some; the assay was immunoSEQ multiplex PCR. The sample holds around 240,000 clones, 50% to 80% seen once. From germline, CDR1 is MNHNS and CDR2 SASEGT. The CDR3 has 17 residues. This chain uses TRBV6-1 with TRBJ2-7, with 7 bases fitting TRBD2. The sequence came from a man under 40 in good health. The sequencing sample was made of memory CD4+ T cells sorted from blood. The subset is: CD45RA-negative fraction. The DNA for the CDR3 is TGTGCCATCAGTGGGCACTACCGTGGCGGGAGCTCCTACGAGCAGTACTTC. Translated, it gives CAISGHYRGGSSYEQYF.